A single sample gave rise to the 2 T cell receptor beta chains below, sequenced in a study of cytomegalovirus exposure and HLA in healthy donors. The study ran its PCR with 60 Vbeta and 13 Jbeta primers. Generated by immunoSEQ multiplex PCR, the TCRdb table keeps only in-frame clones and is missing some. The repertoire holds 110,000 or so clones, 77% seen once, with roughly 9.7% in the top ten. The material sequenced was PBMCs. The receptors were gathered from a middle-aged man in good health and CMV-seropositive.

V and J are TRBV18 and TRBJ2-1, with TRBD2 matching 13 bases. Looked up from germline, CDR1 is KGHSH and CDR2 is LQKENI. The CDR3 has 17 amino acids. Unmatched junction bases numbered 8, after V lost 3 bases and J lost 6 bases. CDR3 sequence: CASSPGLAGAGRNEQFF. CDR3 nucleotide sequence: TGTGCCAGCTCACCCGGACTAGCGGGGGCCGGGCGCAATGAGCAGTTCTTC.

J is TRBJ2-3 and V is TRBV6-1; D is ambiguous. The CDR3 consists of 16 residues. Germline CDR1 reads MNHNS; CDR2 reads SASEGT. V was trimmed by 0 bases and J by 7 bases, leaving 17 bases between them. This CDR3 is CASSEAFGSSPNTQYF. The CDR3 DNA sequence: TGTGCCAGCAGTGAAGCCTTTGGTAGCTCACCTAATACGCAGTATTTT.